This TCR beta chain was sequenced for a study of Tregs in tolerant kidney transplant recipients. Details on this clone: Its antigen is not identified.

Study observations and caveats: Validation in larger populations is needed because few patients were studied. No direct test of biological reproducibility was done here.

This table comes from immunoSEQ multiplex PCR, and its TCRdb copy is limited to in-frame clones, with some not included. The sample lists about 240,000 clones, around 81% occurring once. The sample taken for sequencing was CD4+ T cells from blood. This TCR was sampled from a human donor in good health.

Here the CDR3 reads CASTRLAGGTDTQYF. The CDR3 region has the DNA TGTGCCAGCACCCGACTAGCGGGGGGCACAGATACGCAGTATTTT. The chain employs TRBV6-6 and TRBJ2-3, with 12 bases lining up with TRBD2. Trimming at V came to 7 bases and at J to 1 base, leaving 3 bases not matched to a gene. CDR3 length equals 15 residues. Germline CDR1 is MNHNY and CDR2 is SVGAGI (reference sequence).